The 3 T cell receptor beta chains below all came from one sample that was sequenced in a study of CD8+ T cells in alopecia areata (dated by TCRdb to 2016 to 2019). This specimen's treatment or condition label, interpreted: oral pan-JAK inhibitor, 5-10 mg twice daily. Libraries came from the immunoSEQ multiplex PCR assay. To provide template for TCR sequencing, every sample had RNA extracted and reverse transcribed into cDNA. As stored in TCRdb, this immuneACCESS dataset retains in-frame rearrangements with V and J assigned. A fraction of the clones does not appear; measured against another copy, unresolved V genes explain less than half of the discrepancy, and the remainder lacks a known reason. This sample holds more than 90,000 clones; just under 60% were observed only once. Of the sample, 16% falls within the top ten clones. This material consisted of CD8+ T cells sorted from blood, taken between weeks 55 and 70, from a patient treated with tofacitinib. The source is a human donor with alopecia areata.

The chain joins TRBV4-1 to TRBJ2-7; D may be TRBD1 or TRBD2 (6 bases each). CDR1 and CDR2 from the germline V gene are MGHRA and YSYEKL. V dropped 4 bases and J dropped 6 bases, with 16 bases sitting between them. The CDR3 has 14 amino acids. The CDR3 DNA reads as TGCGCCAGCAGCCCCGGACCCGGAGGGGGCGAGCAGTACTTC. This sequence encodes CASSPGPGGGEQYF.

The table lists this clone with a few counts. The chain joins TRBV11-3 to TRBJ1-1; no definite D call. This CDR3 region has 13 residues. CDR1 and CDR2 from the germline V gene are SGHNT and YENEEA. V was cut by 1 base and J by 6 bases, with 9 bases left in between. This CDR3 reads CASSLVTGSEAFF. The CDR3 bases are TGTGCCAGCAGCTTAGTCACCGGGTCTGAAGCTTTCTTT.

The chain links TRBV6-5 to TRBJ2-7; 8 nucleotides align to TRBD1. The CDR3 runs 15 residues. Trimming took 6 bases from V and 4 from J; bases not matched to a gene: 11. Germline V lookup: CDR1 MNHEY, CDR2 SVGAGI. Here the CDR3 DNA reads TGTGCCAGCAGCCCCCGGGACAGGCCACCGTACGAGCAGTACTTC. Its translation is CASSPRDRPPYEQYF.